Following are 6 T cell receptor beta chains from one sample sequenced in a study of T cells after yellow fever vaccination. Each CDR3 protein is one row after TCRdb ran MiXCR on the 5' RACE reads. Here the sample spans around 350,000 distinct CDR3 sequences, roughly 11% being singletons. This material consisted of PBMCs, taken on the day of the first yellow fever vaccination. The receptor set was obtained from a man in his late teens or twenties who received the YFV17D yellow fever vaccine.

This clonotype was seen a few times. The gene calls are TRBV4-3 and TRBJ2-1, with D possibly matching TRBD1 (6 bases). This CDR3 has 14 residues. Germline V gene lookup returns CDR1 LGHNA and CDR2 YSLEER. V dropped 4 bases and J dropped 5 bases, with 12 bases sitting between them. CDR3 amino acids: CASSRRDTDNEQFF. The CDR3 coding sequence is TGCGCCAGCAGCCGCCGGGACACAGACAATGAGCAGTTCTTC.

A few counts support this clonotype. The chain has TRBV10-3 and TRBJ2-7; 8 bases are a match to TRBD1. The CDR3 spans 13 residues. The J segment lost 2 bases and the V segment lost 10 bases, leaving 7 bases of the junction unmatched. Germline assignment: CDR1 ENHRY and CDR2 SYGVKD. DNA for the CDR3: TGTGCCACTAGACAGGGGAACCCCTACGAGCAGTACGTC. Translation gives CATRQGNPYEQYV.

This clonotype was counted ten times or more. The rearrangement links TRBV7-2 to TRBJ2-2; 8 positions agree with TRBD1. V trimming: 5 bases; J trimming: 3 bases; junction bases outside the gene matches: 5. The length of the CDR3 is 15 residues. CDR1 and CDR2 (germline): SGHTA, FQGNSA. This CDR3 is CASSAGQVDTGELFF. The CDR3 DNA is TGTGCCAGCAGCGCGGGACAGGTCGACACCGGGGAGCTGTTTTTT.

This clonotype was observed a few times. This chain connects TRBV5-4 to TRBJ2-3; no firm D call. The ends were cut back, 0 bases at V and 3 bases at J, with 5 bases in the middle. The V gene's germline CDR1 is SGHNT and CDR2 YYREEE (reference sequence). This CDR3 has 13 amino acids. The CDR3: CASSLGETDTQYF. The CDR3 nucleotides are TGTGCCAGCAGCTTGGGAGAAACAGATACGCAGTATTTT.

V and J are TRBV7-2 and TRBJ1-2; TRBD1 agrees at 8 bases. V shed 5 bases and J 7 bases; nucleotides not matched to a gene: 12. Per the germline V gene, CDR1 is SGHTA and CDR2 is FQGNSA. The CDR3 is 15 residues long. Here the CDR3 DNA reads TGTGCCAGCAGCCCCGCAAGAGGACAGGGCTCTGGCTACACCTTC. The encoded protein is CASSPARGQGSGYTF.

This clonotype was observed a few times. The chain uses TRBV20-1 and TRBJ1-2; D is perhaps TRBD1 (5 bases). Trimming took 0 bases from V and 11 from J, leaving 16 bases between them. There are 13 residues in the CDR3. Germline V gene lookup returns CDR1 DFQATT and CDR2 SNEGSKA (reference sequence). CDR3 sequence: CSARESGTAGYTF. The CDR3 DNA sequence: TGCAGTGCTAGAGAGTCCGGGACCGCCGGGTACACCTTC.